This passage covers 14 T cell receptor beta chains from one sample sequenced in a study of blood T cell repertoires in COVID-19. TCRdb keeps only in-frame clones here, not all; method: immunoSEQ multiplex PCR. The profile shows just over 300,000 clones, 75% to 90% of them singletons. Input material: PBMCs or T cells enriched from blood (not recorded which). The receptor set was obtained from a woman aged 40 to 55 who had recovered from COVID-19.

This chain connects TRBV9 to TRBJ2-5, with a weak D call TRBD2 (6 bases). Germline V gene lookup returns CDR1 SGDLS and CDR2 YYNGEE. This CDR3 is 15 amino acids long. Trimming shortened V by 4 bases and J by 8 bases, and 21 bases separated the two germline ends. This CDR3 is CASSPLDGTAGTQYF. CDR3 nucleotide sequence: TGTGCCAGCAGCCCCCTCGACGGGACCGCGGGAACCCAGTACTTC. The variable domain in full, completed from reference TRBV9 and TRBJ2-5, reads DSGVTQTPKHLITATGQRVTLRCSPRSGDLSVYWYQQSLDQGLQFLIQYYNGEERAKGNILERFSAQQFPDLHSELNLSSLELGDSALYFCASSPLDGTAGTQYFGPGTRLLVL.

The gene calls are TRBV19 and TRBJ1-6; 7 nucleotides line up with TRBD1. The CDR3 has 16 amino acids. Germline V gene lookup returns CDR1 LNHDA and CDR2 SQIVND (reference sequence). V was clipped by 6 bases and J by 5 bases; unmatched bases: 10. The CDR3 here is CASRRLPGQHNSPLHF. The CDR3 region has the DNA TGTGCCAGTAGGAGGCTCCCGGGACAGCATAATTCACCCCTCCACTTT.

The V gene is TRBV5-6, the J gene TRBJ1-6; 8 bases line up with TRBD1. The trim removed 3 bases at V and 4 bases at J, leaving 12 bases unmatched. Germline V gives CDR1 SGHDT, CDR2 YYEEEE. The CDR3 has 18 amino acids. In nucleotides, the CDR3 is TGTGCCAGCAGCTCGGACAGGGTTTTGGGAGAATATAATTCACCCCTCCACTTT. Encoded protein: CASSSDRVLGEYNSPLHF.

This clone has only a few counts. The genes are TRBV3-1 (or the pseudogene TRBV3-2) and TRBJ2-2; D gene unclear. CDR1 and CDR2 from the germline V gene are LGHDT and YNNKEL (reference sequence). This CDR3 region has 16 residues. Trimming took off 0 bases at V and 2 bases at J, with 10 bases between the two ends. The CDR3 sequence: CASSQDDLVNTGELFF. CDR3 nucleotides: TGTGCCAGCAGCCAAGATGACCTAGTTAACACCGGGGAGCTGTTTTTT.

V usage is TRBV28 and J usage is TRBJ1-5, with 7 bases fitting TRBD1. CDR1 MDHEN and CDR2 SYDVKM come from the germline V gene. The CDR3 sequence is 16 residues long. Trimming took 5 bases from V and 0 from J; bases not matched to a gene: 7. CDR3 residues: CASSRQGQFSNQPQHF. In DNA form, the CDR3 reads TGTGCCAGCAGTCGACAGGGCCAGTTTAGCAATCAGCCCCAGCATTTT. Combining the CDR3 with reference TRBV28 and TRBJ1-5 gives the whole variable domain DVKVTQSSRYLVKRTGEKVFLECVQDMDHENMFWYRQDPGLGLRLIYFSYDVKMKEKGDIPEGYSVSREKKERFSLILESASTNQTSMYLCASSRQGQFSNQPQHFGDGTRLSIL.

The chain joins TRBV28 to TRBJ2-7; 10 bases fit TRBD1. The CDR3 runs 14 residues. Germline lookup yields CDR1 MDHEN and CDR2 SYDVKM. Germline trimming cut 4 bases from V and 7 bases from J; bases unmatched to any gene: 7. CDR3 sequence: CASSYRDRGGEQYF. Written as DNA, the CDR3 is TGTGCCAGCAGTTACCGGGACAGGGGAGGTGAGCAGTACTTC.

This chain links TRBV6-2 or TRBV6-3 with TRBJ1-2, with 7 bases that match TRBD1. Germline V gene lookup returns CDR1 MNHEY and CDR2 SVGEGT. Trimming took 4 bases from V and 0 from J; bases not matched to a gene: 11. The CDR3 loop spans 17 amino acids. The CDR3 sequence is CASSFDRRQGSNYGYTF. Written as DNA, the CDR3 is TGTGCCAGCAGTTTCGACCGACGACAGGGTTCTAACTATGGCTACACCTTC.

This chain connects TRBV25-1 to TRBJ1-4; D might be TRBD1 (5 bases). The germline V gene encodes CDR1 MGHDK and CDR2 SYGVNS. V was clipped by 10 bases and J by 8 bases, with 23 bases between them. The length of the CDR3 is 15 residues. The CDR3 DNA sequence: TGTGCCACCGGAGAGGGCCCGGGGGTAGACGAAAAACTGTTTTTT. Protein: CATGEGPGVDEKLFF.

In the case of this clone: An end of the junction does not agree with germline; a read error may underlie this. The rearrangement links TRBV20-1 to TRBJ1-6, with TRBD1 matching over 7 bases. Germline CDR1 reads DFQATT; CDR2 reads SNEGSKA (reference sequence). The CDR3 is 9 amino acids. The CDR3 DNA reads as TGCAGTACACAGGGGACCCCACTTTTT. Protein sequence: CSTQGTPLF.

The chain employs TRBV7-2 and TRBJ2-3, with 8 nucleotides matching TRBD2. This CDR3 is 14 amino acids long. In germline, CDR1 is SGHTA, CDR2 FQGNSA. V shed 5 bases, J shed 5 bases, and the junction held 6 bases outside the gene matches. CDR3: CASSPGLAIDTQYF. CDR3 bases: TGTGCCAGCAGCCCCGGACTAGCAATAGATACGCAGTATTTT.

V gene TRBV18 combines with J gene TRBJ2-2; D is unresolved. There are 13 residues in the CDR3. From germline, CDR1 is KGHSH and CDR2 LQKENI. Trimming cost V 8 bases and J 1 base, with 8 bases left between them. CDR3 bases: TGTGCCAGCCTGCCACAGAACACCGGGGAGCTGTTTTTT. The encoded protein is CASLPQNTGELFF.

V is TRBV6-5 and J is TRBJ2-1; 10 bases are a match to TRBD1. V was pared by 6 bases and J by 7 bases, with 6 bases of the junction left unmatched. The CDR3 extends over 14 amino acids. CDR1 is MNHEY and CDR2 is SVGAGI in the germline V gene. CDR3 loop: CASRADRGLNEQFF. CDR3 coding DNA: TGTGCCAGCAGGGCTGACAGGGGGCTGAATGAGCAGTTCTTC.

The chain employs TRBV7-3 and TRBJ2-3, with 7 bases aligning to TRBD2. The trim removed 6 bases at V and 9 bases at J, leaving 9 bases unmatched. The CDR3 loop spans 13 amino acids. CDR1 is SGHTA and CDR2 is FQGTGA in the germline V gene. CDR3 nucleotides: TGTGCCAGCAGGGGAGCGGGAAGCCAGACGCAGTATTTT. Its protein is CASRGAGSQTQYF.

The chain recombines TRBV4-3 with TRBJ2-2; TRBD2 agrees at 7 bases. V dropped 0 bases and J dropped 4; count of bases not matched to a gene: 5. The CDR3 length is 16 residues. Germline assignment: CDR1 LGHNA and CDR2 YSLEER. The CDR3 DNA reads TGCGCCAGCAGCCAAGATGGTAGCGGGCTCACCGGGGAGCTGTTTTTT. It encodes CASSQDGSGLTGELFF.